This T cell receptor beta chain was identified during a study of T cells in Graves' hyperthyroidism and ophthalmopathy. Regarding the study as a whole: Most expanded thyroid clonotypes above 0.001 recurred in blood.

This clonotype occurred many times. Its antigen is unidentified. The germline V gene encodes CDR1 MNHNY and CDR2 SVGAGI (reference sequence). There are 13 residues in the CDR3. V was shortened by 2 bases and J by 2 bases, with 6 bases between the two germline ends. RNA transcripts gave rise to amplified TCR beta CDR3 regions. Initially, a first-round RT-PCR of the TCR CDR3 employed the HTBI primer set. TCRdb redid the calling of the multiplex PCR reads with MiXCR, one entry per CDR3 protein. The table shows roughly 380,000 distinct CDR3 sequences, with roughly 13% occurring only once. The chain recombines TRBV6-6 with TRBJ1-2; D is ambiguous. This clonotype was sampled from a woman in her sixties with Graves' hyperthyroidism. The sample taken for sequencing was blood. In DNA form, the CDR3 reads TGTGCCAGCAGTTACGGCCGAAACTATGGCTACACCTTC. Amino acid sequence: CASSYGRNYGYTF.